This entry lists 17 T cell receptor beta chains sequenced from one sample in a study of T-cell memory formation after mild COVID-19. From the 5' RACE reads, TCRdb called clonotypes with MiXCR, one entry per CDR3 protein. The repertoire holds a few hundred thousand distinct CDR3 sequences, with approximately 14% as singletons. The sequenced sample consisted of PBMCs or a T cell subset sorted from them (not recorded which). These receptors were taken from a man aged 18 to 29 who had mild COVID-19 (a few samples of this study predate the infection). Cell type and time point are not known.

The gene calls are TRBV29-1 and TRBJ1-1; D is ambiguous. This CDR3 comprises 11 residues. The V gene lost 5 bases and the J gene lost 6 bases, with 10 bases spanning the gap. The germline gives CDR1 SQVTM, CDR2 ANQGSEA. The chain's CDR3 is CSVPTVAEAFF. CDR3 in DNA: TGCAGCGTTCCCACCGTCGCTGAAGCTTTCTTT.

This clonotype was picked up a small number of times. The chain carries TRBV12-3 or TRBV12-4 and TRBJ1-3; D uncertain. V was shortened by 3 bases and J by 11 bases, with 5 bases between the two germline ends. This CDR3 is built from 10 residues. DNA for the CDR3: TGTGCCAGCAGTTTGTCATCCATATATTTT. Encoded protein: CASSLSSIYF.

This clonotype was observed at least ten times. The gene calls are TRBV7-9 and TRBJ1-1; no reliable D call. CDR3 size: 13 residues. Trimming took 5 bases from V and 4 from J, leaving 11 bases between them. Per germline, CDR1 SEHNR and CDR2 FQNEAQ (reference sequence). DNA of the CDR3: TGTGCCAGCAGCCTAGGGTTGGGCACTGAAGCTTTCTTT. It codes for CASSLGLGTEAFF.

This clonotype turned up a few times. This sequence joins TRBV5-6 and TRBJ2-7; TRBD1 is a possible D gene (6 bases). The CDR3 extends over 12 amino acids. Trimming stripped 3 bases from V and 6 bases from J, with 10 bases between. Germline lookup yields CDR1 SGHDT and CDR2 YYEEEE. The CDR3 region has the DNA TGTGCCAGCAGCTGGGGGCCTGGCGAGCAGTACGTC. This sequence encodes CASSWGPGEQYV.

This chain connects TRBV12-3 or TRBV12-4 to TRBJ1-1; 8 bases are shared with TRBD1. V gave up 5 bases and J gave up 2 bases; unmatched junction bases: 7. The CDR3 consists of 15 residues. Written as DNA, the CDR3 is TGTGCCAGCAGTCCCGGACAGGGACAAAACACTGAAGCTTTCTTT. Amino acid sequence: CASSPGQGQNTEAFF.

This clonotype has at least ten counts. The genes are TRBV5-1 and TRBJ2-1; D tentatively reads TRBD1 or TRBD2 (5 bases each). Looked up from germline, CDR1 is SGHRS and CDR2 is YFSETQ. Trimming shortened V by 0 bases and J by 0 bases, and 10 bases separated the two germline ends. The CDR3 sequence is 16 residues long. CDR3 nucleotides: TGCGCCAGCAGCTTGGTGGGGGATAGCTCCTACAATGAGCAGTTCTTC. Protein sequence: CASSLVGDSSYNEQFF.

The rearrangement links TRBV5-1 to TRBJ1-2; D might be TRBD1 (5 bases). Per the germline V gene, CDR1 is SGHRS and CDR2 is YFSETQ. V was pared by 6 bases and J by 8 bases, with 17 bases between. The CDR3 is made up of 13 amino acids. Written as DNA, the CDR3 is TGCGCCAGCACCAAGGACACCGGTGTAGGCTACACCTTC. It is translated as CASTKDTGVGYTF.

The chain employs TRBV5-1 and TRBJ2-1; D is unclear. The length of the CDR3 is 16 residues. CDR1 is SGHRS and CDR2 is YFSETQ in the germline V gene. V gave up 0 bases and J gave up 5 bases, with 15 bases separating them. The CDR3 reads CASSLGLVVGDNEQFF. CDR3 coding DNA: TGCGCCAGCAGCTTGGGGCTAGTGGTAGGAGACAATGAGCAGTTCTTC.

The chain has TRBV7-2 and TRBJ2-5; 8 bases are a match to TRBD1. Germline CDR1 SGHTA, CDR2 FQGNSA. This CDR3 has 15 residues. J was trimmed by 5 bases and V by 4 bases; bases with no gene match: 9. CDR3 coding DNA: TGTGCCAGCAGCTCCAGGACAGGGACGTACGAGACCCAGTACTTC. Encoded protein: CASSSRTGTYETQYF.

This clonotype has more than one count but fewer than ten. The chain is built from TRBV30 and TRBJ2-5; 8 positions agree with TRBD2. The CDR3 runs 15 residues. The V gene end was trimmed by 1 base and the J gene end by 4 bases; junction bases not matched to a gene: 8. Germline-derived CDR1 and CDR2 are GTSNPN and SVGIG (reference sequence). The CDR3: CAWSGGLVMGETQYF. In DNA form, the CDR3 reads TGTGCCTGGAGTGGGGGACTAGTAATGGGAGAGACCCAGTACTTC.

This chain connects TRBV29-1 to TRBJ2-1; 10 bases line up with TRBD2. Trimming at V came to 6 bases and at J to 15 bases, leaving 8 bases not matched to a gene. This CDR3 has 11 amino acids. CDR1 and CDR2 from the germline V gene are SQVTM and ANQGSEA. The CDR3 coding sequence is TGCAGCGTGCAGCGGGAGGGGAATATGTTCTTC. It is translated as CSVQREGNMFF.

The gene calls are TRBV7-8 and TRBJ1-4, with D tentatively TRBD1 (5 bases). Between the trimmed V and J ends, which lost 2 bases and 5 bases, there was a span of 9 bases. The CDR3 is 14 residues long. Germline V gene sequence: CDR1 SGHVS, CDR2 FQNEAQ. CDR3 protein: CASSLTGTNEKLFF. The CDR3, as DNA: TGTGCCAGCAGCTTAACGGGGACGAATGAAAAACTGTTTTTT.

The V call is TRBV23-1, the J call TRBJ2-3, with D perhaps being TRBD1 or TRBD2 (5 bases each). TRBV23-1 is sorted into the ORF group, with uncertain function. The CDR3 totals 18 residues. Trimming shortened V by 3 bases and J by 4 bases, and 23 bases separated the two germline ends. CDR3 nucleotides: TGCGCCAGCAGTCAGTACACAACCACGGGGCGATTCTCAGATACGCAGTATTTT. Its translation: CASSQYTTTGRFSDTQYF.

The chain is built from TRBV10-2 and TRBJ2-4; 7 positions agree with TRBD1. Germline values: CDR1 WSHSY, CDR2 SAAADI. The length of the CDR3 is 15 residues. With 2 bases clipped from V and 8 bases from J, the junction kept 9 bases outside the gene matches. In DNA form, the CDR3 reads TGCGCCAGCAGTGAGCTCAGGGCGCAGGGGGACATTCAGTACTTC. Its protein is CASSELRAQGDIQYF.

In its sample, this clonotype was seen a few times. The chain links TRBV9 to TRBJ2-3; perhaps TRBD1 as D (5 bases). This CDR3 has 13 amino acids. V lost 0 bases, J lost 10 bases, and 12 bases lay in between. In germline, CDR1 is SGDLS, CDR2 YYNGEE. The CDR3 here is CASSVVETRAQYF. CDR3 DNA sequence: TGTGCCAGCAGCGTAGTGGAGACCAGGGCGCAGTATTTT.

This chain uses TRBV6-2 or TRBV6-3 with TRBJ2-3; TRBD1 matches at 9 bases. This CDR3 contains 15 residues. V was pared by 6 bases and J by 3 bases, with 7 bases of the junction left unmatched. CDR1 and CDR2 from the germline V gene are MNHEY and SVGEGT. CDR3 protein: CASSTRQGGTDTQYF. As DNA, the CDR3 is TGTGCCAGCAGCACTCGACAGGGGGGTACAGATACGCAGTATTTT.

This clonotype was detected many times. This chain connects TRBV27 to TRBJ2-5; TRBD1 might be the D (5 bases). The CDR3 contains 14 residues. CDR1 is MNHEY, CDR2 SMNVEV, per germline (reference sequence). V was cut by 0 bases and J by 3 bases, with 8 bases left in between. In DNA form, the CDR3 reads TGTGCCAGCAGTTTATCCCGCAGGGAAGAGACCCAGTACTTC. It encodes CASSLSRREETQYF.